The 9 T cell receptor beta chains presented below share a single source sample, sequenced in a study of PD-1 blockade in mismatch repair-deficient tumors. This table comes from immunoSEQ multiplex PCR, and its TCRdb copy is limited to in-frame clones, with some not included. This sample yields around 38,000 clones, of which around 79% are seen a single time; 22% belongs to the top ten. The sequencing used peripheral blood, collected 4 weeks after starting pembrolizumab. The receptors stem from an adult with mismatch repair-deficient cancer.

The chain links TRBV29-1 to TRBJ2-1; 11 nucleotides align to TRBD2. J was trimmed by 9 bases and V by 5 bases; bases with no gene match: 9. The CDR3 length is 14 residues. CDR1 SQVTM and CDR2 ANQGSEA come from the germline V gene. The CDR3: CSVPRLAGGVEQFF. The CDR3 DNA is TGCAGCGTTCCCCGGCTAGCGGGAGGAGTTGAGCAGTTCTTC.

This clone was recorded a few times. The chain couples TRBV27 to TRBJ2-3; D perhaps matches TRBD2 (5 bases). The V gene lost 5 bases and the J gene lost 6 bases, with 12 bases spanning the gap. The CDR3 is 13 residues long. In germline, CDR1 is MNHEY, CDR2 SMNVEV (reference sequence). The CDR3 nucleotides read TGTGCCAGCAGTAGAAACCGGGATGATACGCAGTATTTT. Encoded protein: CASSRNRDDTQYF.

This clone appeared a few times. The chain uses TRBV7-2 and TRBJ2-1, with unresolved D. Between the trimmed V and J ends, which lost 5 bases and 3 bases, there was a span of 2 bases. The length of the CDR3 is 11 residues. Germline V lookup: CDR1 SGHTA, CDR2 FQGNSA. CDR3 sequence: CASSDYNEQFF. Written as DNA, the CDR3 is TGTGCCAGCAGCGACTACAATGAGCAGTTCTTC.

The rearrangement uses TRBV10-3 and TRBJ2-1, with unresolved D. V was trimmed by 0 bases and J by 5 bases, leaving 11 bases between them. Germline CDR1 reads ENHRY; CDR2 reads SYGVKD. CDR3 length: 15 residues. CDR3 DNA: TGTGCCATCAGTGAGTCATCCCGTGGAAACAATGAGCAGTTCTTC. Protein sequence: CAISESSRGNNEQFF.

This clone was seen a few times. The CDR3 DNA is TGTGCCAGCAGCAAACTCAAGGGACAGGGGGGAATCTATGGCTACACCTTC. This sequence encodes CASSKLKGQGGIYGYTF. V and J are TRBV21-1 and TRBJ1-2; TRBD1 is taken as the D call from the table, unchecked against the DNA. TRBV21-1 is given as a pseudogene. The CDR3 is made up of 17 amino acids.

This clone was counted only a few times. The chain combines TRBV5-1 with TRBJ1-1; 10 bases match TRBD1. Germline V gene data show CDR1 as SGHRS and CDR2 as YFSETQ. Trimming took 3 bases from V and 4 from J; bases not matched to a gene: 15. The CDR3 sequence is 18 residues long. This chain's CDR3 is CASSSRLGQGRVGTEAFF. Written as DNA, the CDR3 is TGCGCCAGCAGCTCCAGACTGGGACAGGGGAGAGTTGGCACTGAAGCTTTCTTT. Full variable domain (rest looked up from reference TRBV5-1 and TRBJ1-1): KAGVTQTPRYLIKTRGQQVTLSCSPISGHRSVSWYQQTPGQGLQFLFEYFSETQRNKGNFPGRFSGRQFSNSRSEMNVSTLELGDSALYLCASSSRLGQGRVGTEAFFGQGTRLTVV.

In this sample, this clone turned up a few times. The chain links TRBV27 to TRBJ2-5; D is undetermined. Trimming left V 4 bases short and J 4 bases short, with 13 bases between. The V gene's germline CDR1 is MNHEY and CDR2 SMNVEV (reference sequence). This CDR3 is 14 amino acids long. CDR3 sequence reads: CASSSSPWVETQYF. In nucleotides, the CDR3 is TGTGCCAGCAGTTCCTCCCCGTGGGTAGAGACCCAGTACTTC.

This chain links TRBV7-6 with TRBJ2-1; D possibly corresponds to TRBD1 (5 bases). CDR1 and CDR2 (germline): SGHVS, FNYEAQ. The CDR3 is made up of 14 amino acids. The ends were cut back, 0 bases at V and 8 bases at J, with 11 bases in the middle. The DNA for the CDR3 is TGTGCCAGCAGCTTAGCTACAAGGGGCCATGAGCAGTTCTTC. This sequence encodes CASSLATRGHEQFF.

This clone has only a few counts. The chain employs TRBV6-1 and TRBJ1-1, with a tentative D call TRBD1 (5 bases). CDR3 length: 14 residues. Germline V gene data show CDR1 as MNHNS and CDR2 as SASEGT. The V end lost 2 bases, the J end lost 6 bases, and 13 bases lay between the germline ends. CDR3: CASSERGERAEAFF. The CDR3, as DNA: TGTGCCAGCAGTGAAAGGGGCGAGCGAGCTGAAGCTTTCTTT.